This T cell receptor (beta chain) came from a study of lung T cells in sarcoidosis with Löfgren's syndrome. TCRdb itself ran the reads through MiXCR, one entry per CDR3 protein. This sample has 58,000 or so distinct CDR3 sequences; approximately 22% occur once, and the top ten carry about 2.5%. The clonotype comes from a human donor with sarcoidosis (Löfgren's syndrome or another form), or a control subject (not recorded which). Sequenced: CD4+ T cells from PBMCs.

The CDR3 nucleotides are TGCAGTGCAGGGGGCCAGGCCGACTATGGCTACACCTTC. Translating gives CSAGGQADYGYTF. The rearrangement joins TRBV20-1 to TRBJ1-2; 7 nucleotides agree with TRBD1. The CDR3 length is 13 residues. CDR1 and CDR2 from the germline V gene are DFQATT and SNEGSKA (reference sequence). The junction had 7 bases not matched to a gene; V was cut back by 6 bases and J by 3 bases.